What follows are 15 T cell receptor beta chains derived from one specimen sequenced in a study of cytomegalovirus exposure and HLA in healthy donors. PCR was performed using 60 Vbeta and 13 Jbeta primers. Only in-frame clones appear in the TCRdb table, and some are missing; sequencing was by immunoSEQ multiplex PCR. The sample shows over 85,000 clones, approximately 87% of them seen only once. The sequenced material came from PBMCs. The origin of the receptors is a man in his forties or fifties in good health and CMV-seronegative.

The chain recombines TRBV13 with TRBJ1-5; D not certain. CDR3 length: 15 amino acids. V was shortened by 0 bases and J by 0 bases, with 6 bases between the two germline ends. Germline V lookup: CDR1 PRHDT, CDR2 FYEKMQ (reference sequence). In DNA, the CDR3 is TGTGCCAGCAGCTTAGGCAGAAATAGCAATCAGCCCCAGCATTTT. Residues: CASSLGRNSNQPQHF.

V usage is TRBV9 and J usage is TRBJ2-3; tentative D call: TRBD1 (5 bases). V was clipped by 0 bases and J by 5 bases, with 13 bases between them. Per germline, CDR1 SGDLS and CDR2 YYNGEE. The CDR3 covers 15 residues. The CDR3 sequence is CASSVGGQGIDTQYF. In nucleotides, the CDR3 is TGTGCCAGCAGCGTAGGGGGCCAGGGCATAGATACGCAGTATTTT.

The chain couples TRBV2 to TRBJ2-7, with 8 bases fitting TRBD1. The CDR3 runs to 13 residues. CDR1 SNHLY and CDR2 FYNNEI come from the germline V gene. J gave up 3 bases and V 4 bases, and 2 bases lay outside the gene matches. DNA of the CDR3: TGTGCCAGCAGTGGGACAGGGAGCTACGAGCAGTACTTC. This gives the protein CASSGTGSYEQYF. Using reference TRBV2 and TRBJ2-7 for the parts outside the CDR3, the full variable domain is EPEVTQTPSHQVTQMGQEVILRCVPISNHLYFYWYRQILGQKVEFLVSFYNNEISEKSEIFDDQFSVERPDGSNFTLKIRSTKLEDSAMYFCASSGTGSYEQYFGPGTRLTVT.

This chain connects TRBV7-6 to TRBJ2-7; the D gene is possibly TRBD1 (6 bases). CDR1 and CDR2 (germline): SGHVS, FNYEAQ. The V and J ends lost 1 base and 3 bases respectively, with 10 bases between them. The CDR3 spans 14 residues. The CDR3 DNA is TGTGCCAGCAGCTTAGACAGGGCGGACTACGAGCAGTACTTC. This gives the protein CASSLDRADYEQYF.

The rearrangement joins TRBV25-1 to TRBJ1-2, with TRBD1 as a possible D gene (5 bases). CDR3 length: 13 amino acids. Germline V gene lookup returns CDR1 MGHDK and CDR2 SYGVNS. Trimming removed 5 bases at V and 4 bases at J, with 11 bases between. The CDR3 is CASSQTDLYGYTF. CDR3 coding DNA: TGTGCCAGCAGTCAGACAGACCTCTATGGCTACACCTTC.

The chain carries TRBV27 and TRBJ2-1, with 7 bases that match TRBD2. CDR3 size: 15 residues. Germline V gene lookup returns CDR1 MNHEY and CDR2 SMNVEV (reference sequence). The V gene end was trimmed by 5 bases and the J gene end by 0 bases; junction bases not matched to a gene: 4. This CDR3 reads CASSRGGGSYNEQFF. The DNA for the CDR3 is TGTGCCAGCAGTCGGGGCGGGGGCTCCTACAATGAGCAGTTCTTC.

The chain carries TRBV18 and TRBJ2-5, with D perhaps TRBD2 (6 bases). Trimming shortened V by 7 bases and J by 1 base, and 10 bases separated the two germline ends. The CDR3 length is 13 residues. Germline CDR1 is KGHSH and CDR2 is LQKENI. CDR3 nucleotide sequence: TGTGCCAGCTTGGGCGGGATCCAAGAGACCCAGTACTTC. Amino acids: CASLGGIQETQYF.

V is TRBV27 and J is TRBJ1-1; TRBD1 matches at 7 bases. CDR1 and CDR2 from the germline V gene are MNHEY and SMNVEV (reference sequence). The trim removed 6 bases at V and 1 base at J, leaving 5 bases unmatched. The CDR3 extends over 14 amino acids. CDR3 in amino acids: CASRDRLGNTEAFF. DNA of the CDR3: TGTGCCAGCAGGGACAGGTTGGGGAACACTGAAGCTTTCTTT.

The chain recombines TRBV5-1 with TRBJ1-1, with 7 bases matching TRBD1. V lost 7 bases, J lost 1 base, and 13 bases stayed unmatched. This CDR3 has 16 residues. CDR1 and CDR2 from the germline V gene are SGHRS and YFSETQ. The CDR3 loop is CASRPYLQGKNTEAFF. CDR3 nucleotide sequence: TGCGCCAGCCGCCCTTACCTACAGGGGAAGAACACTGAAGCTTTCTTT.

Only a few counts were recorded for this clone. V is TRBV27 and J is TRBJ1-2; D may be TRBD1 (6 bases). This CDR3 has 14 amino acids. Germline-derived CDR1 and CDR2 are MNHEY and SMNVEV (reference sequence). V was clipped by 6 bases and J by 4 bases, with 15 bases between them. CDR3 protein: CASRPGDTSYGYTF. The CDR3 DNA reads TGTGCCAGCAGACCAGGGGACACGTCCTATGGCTACACCTTC.

This chain links TRBV2 with TRBJ2-2; D is possibly TRBD2 (6 bases). The V gene lost 5 bases and the J gene lost 7 bases, with 23 bases spanning the gap. Germline V gene sequence: CDR1 SNHLY, CDR2 FYNNEI. The CDR3 consists of 17 residues. The CDR3 reads CASSYSPVLEGSGELFF. The CDR3 DNA follows: TGTGCCAGCAGTTATTCGCCCGTATTGGAGGGAAGCGGGGAGCTGTTTTTT.

The J gene is TRBJ2-3, the V gene TRBV7-9; TRBD2 matches at 7 bases. The germline gives CDR1 SEHNR, CDR2 FQNEAQ (reference sequence). Germline trimming cut 5 bases from V and 0 bases from J; bases unmatched to any gene: 5. The CDR3 spans 15 residues. This CDR3 reads CASSEREHSTDTQYF. CDR3 DNA: TGTGCCAGCAGCGAGCGGGAACACAGCACAGATACGCAGTATTTT.

V gene TRBV19 combines with J gene TRBJ1-1; TRBD1 might be the D (6 bases). Deletions cut 5 bases from V and 11 bases from J, with 18 bases between. CDR3 length equals 13 residues. Per the germline V gene, CDR1 is LNHDA and CDR2 is SQIVND (reference sequence). This CDR3 is CASSSTSQGWAFF. The CDR3 DNA reads as TGTGCCAGTAGTTCCACCTCACAGGGTTGGGCTTTCTTT.

This chain connects TRBV5-5 to TRBJ1-3; a weak D match, TRBD1 (5 bases). CDR1 SGHKS and CDR2 YYEKEE come from the germline V gene (reference sequence). This CDR3 comprises 16 residues. V dropped 2 bases and J dropped 2 bases, with 14 bases sitting between them. The DNA of the CDR3 is TGTGCCAGCAGCTTAAAGAACCCAGGGACTGGAAACACCATATATTTT. Amino acid sequence: CASSLKNPGTGNTIYF.

The chain's CDR3 is CASSFSSGEQYF. DNA of the CDR3: TGTGCCAGCAGTTTTTCTAGCGGCGAGCAGTACTTC. V and J are TRBV7-9 and TRBJ2-7, with 7 bases fitting TRBD2. V shed 6 bases, J shed 6 bases, and the junction held 5 bases outside the gene matches. CDR1 and CDR2 from the germline V gene are SEHNR and FQNEAQ (reference sequence). The CDR3 covers 12 residues. Full variable domain (rest looked up from reference TRBV7-9 and TRBJ2-7): DTGVSQNPRHKITKRGQNVTFRCDPISEHNRLYWYRQTLGQGPEFLTYFQNEAQLEKSRLLSDRFSAERPKGSFSTLEIQRTEQGDSAMYLCASSFSSGEQYFGPGTRLTVT.